The T cell receptor (beta chain) described here comes from a study of shared clonotypes between healthy human individuals. The V gene's germline CDR1 is SEHNR and CDR2 FQNEAQ (reference sequence). The V end was cut by 0 bases, the J end by 3 bases, with 5 bases between. The CDR3 length is 13 residues. Notes on the study in general: Rarefaction analysis demonstrated incomplete sorted-subset sequencing notwithstanding large depth. The small donor group covered limited genetic and exposure diversity.

Note on this clone: Its specificity is not known.

Genomic DNA belonging to each subset was distributed in equal measure over several immunoSEQ plates. Authors' methods: Quality scores were absent from the junction-only immunoSEQ sequences, so filtering differed. Sequencing used immunoSEQ multiplex PCR; TCRdb keeps in-frame clones, though not all of them. That table furnishes V, J and clone size, whereas the DNA furnished D and trimming. The table has roughly 2.1 million clones, approximately 94% seen once; the top ten hold more than 1.5%. Naivety among CD8 cells was defined by CD45RO negativity and positive CCR7 selection, thereby excluding terminally differentiated effector memory CD45RA+ cells.

The sample taken for sequencing was naive CD8+ T cells from PBMCs. The chain couples TRBV7-9 to TRBJ2-5; D not certain. This clonotype was obtained from a man between 18 and 35 years old in good health. Some clones in this sample may be carry-over from other donors' samples. The DNA for the CDR3 is TGTGCCAGCAGCTTAGCGGGGAAAGAGACCCAGTACTTC. Its translation is CASSLAGKETQYF.